The present TCR beta chain was sequenced within a study of esophageal squamous cell carcinoma under preoperative chemotherapy (dated by TCRdb to 2016 to 2019). About the full investigation: In the study, TCR repertoires were profiled in both peripheral blood T cells and tumor-infiltrating lymphocytes. Repertoires from samples collected before paclitaxel-nedaplatin therapy were compared with repertoires from samples collected after the therapy. About five patients with primary esophageal squamous cell carcinoma were included in the cohort. The study examined the effect of paclitaxel-nedaplatin chemotherapy on T-cell receptor repertoires in patients with esophageal squamous cell carcinoma.

As regards this clonotype: Its antigen is unknown. The sample holds no much larger clone one base away, and base qualities are not on file.

The CDR3 sequence holds 16 residues, the cysteine and phenylalanine included. Just CDR3 DNA is preserved here, 48 bases in frame from base 1. CDR1 SGHVS and CDR2 FQNEAQ were looked up in the germline V gene. The time point label for this specimen denotes: after preoperative PTX-NDP chemotherapy. Before surgery, patients were given paclitaxel-nedaplatin as preoperative chemotherapy. Overall study outcomes, separate from this receptor: The analysis included only 5 or 6 patients with esophageal squamous cell carcinoma, making the cohort small. After chemotherapy, TCR diversity rose significantly in peripheral T cells, but this increase was not seen in tumor-infiltrating lymphocytes. Paclitaxel-nedaplatin therapy caused immediate and substantial changes in clonotype frequency, and abundant clones were more likely to contract than to amplify. Post-treatment tumor-infiltrating lymphocytes appeared partly derived from peripheral T cells migrating into the tumor, not solely from local clonal changes.

Receptor libraries were prepared by PCR. TCRdb names HiSeq X Ten as the instrument used. High-throughput sequencing was used to characterize the TCR repertoires. The raw public reads went through TCRdb reprocessing: fastp at Q25, MiXCR clone calling, in-frame beta chains kept. Identical CDR3 protein sequences are pooled into one entry, listed with their most common genes and DNA. Here the sample has around 34,000 distinct CDR3 sequences; around half occur a single time. Around 23% of the sample is taken by the ten largest. Sample collection was performed from a patient given preoperative chemotherapy. The chain joins TRBV7-8 to TRBJ2-3; the D gene is unclear. The last part of the DNA fits TRBJ2-4 better; the J call may be wrong. This receptor was obtained from a human donor with esophageal squamous cell carcinoma. The donor label of this sample is uncertain. The DNA reads TGTCTCAGCAGCAACCCGGCGCTGTGGGCCGAAGATACTCAGTACTTC. The resulting protein is CLSSNPALWAEDTQYF.